Following are 30 T cell receptor beta chains from one sample sequenced in a study of cytomegalovirus exposure and HLA in healthy donors. The PCR made use of 60 Vbeta and 13 Jbeta primers. This table comes from immunoSEQ multiplex PCR, and its TCRdb copy is limited to in-frame clones, with some not included. The data hold 100,000 to 150,000 clones, with less than 85% observed a single time. The sequencing input was PBMCs. The receptor source for this set is a female donor in good health and CMV-seronegative.

This clone was seen more than once but under ten times. The V gene is TRBV15, the J gene TRBJ2-7; a possible D gene is TRBD1 (6 bases). This CDR3 region has 14 residues. Trimming took 6 bases from V and 0 from J, leaving 12 bases between them. Per the germline V gene, CDR1 is LNHNV and CDR2 is YYDKDF (reference sequence). The CDR3 DNA reads as TGTGCCACCAGAAGAACAGGGAGCTCCTACGAGCAGTACTTC. Its translation is CATRRTGSSYEQYF.

The chain couples TRBV6-1 to TRBJ1-5; the D is unclear. V lost 3 bases to trimming and J lost 7 bases, with 7 bases between them. CDR1 MNHNS and CDR2 SASEGT come from the germline V gene. This CDR3 has 12 residues. The CDR3 spells CASSDPVQPQHF. CDR3 bases: TGTGCCAGCAGTGACCCCGTCCAGCCCCAGCATTTT.

The chain combines TRBV4-1 with TRBJ2-7, with D unresolved. CDR1 and CDR2 (germline): MGHRA, YSYEKL. Between the trimmed V and J ends, which lost 0 bases and 5 bases, there was a span of 5 bases. The CDR3 sequence is 12 residues long. The CDR3 spells CASSQDFNEQYF. The CDR3 coding sequence is TGCGCCAGCAGCCAAGATTTCAACGAGCAGTACTTC.

Turning to this clone: At one end the junction does not follow the germline gene, possibly because of a read error. The chain uses TRBV15 and TRBJ2-4, with 7 positions matching TRBD1. Germline-derived CDR1 and CDR2 are LNHNV and YYDKDF (reference sequence). This CDR3 region has 16 residues. The CDR3 coding sequence is TGTGCCACCAGCGCCCGACAGGGAACGGCCAAAAACAGTCAGTACTTC. It encodes CATSARQGTAKNSQYF.

The chain uses TRBV15 and TRBJ2-1; 8 bases match TRBD2. V lost 4 bases and J lost 4; bases outside the gene matches: 6. CDR1 is LNHNV and CDR2 is YYDKDF in the germline V gene (reference sequence). This CDR3 is 15 amino acids long. The CDR3 nucleotides read TGTGCCACCAGCAAGGGACTAGGTGGGTACAATGAGCAGTTCTTC. This encodes CATSKGLGGYNEQFF.

This clone was recorded once. The genes are TRBV19 and TRBJ1-5; 9 nucleotides agree with TRBD1. CDR1 and CDR2 from the germline V gene are LNHDA and SQIVND (reference sequence). This CDR3 contains 14 residues. V lost 6 bases to trimming and J lost 5 bases; unmatched junction nucleotides: 5. In DNA, the CDR3 is TGTGCCAGTAGGGGACAGGGTCAGGATCAGCCCCAGCATTTT. Translated: CASRGQGQDQPQHF.

The V call is TRBV5-1, the J call TRBJ1-6, with D possibly being TRBD1 (6 bases). The germline gives CDR1 SGHRS, CDR2 YFSETQ. V dropped 6 bases and J dropped 0 bases, with 19 bases sitting between them. The CDR3 consists of 18 residues. The chain's CDR3 is CASTGGDISSSYNSPLHF. CDR3 DNA sequence: TGCGCCAGCACCGGGGGGGACATTTCGAGCTCCTATAATTCACCCCTCCACTTT.

A remark on this clone: One end of the junction is discordant with germline, which a read error may explain. The chain carries TRBV15 and TRBJ2-4, with 8 bases identical to TRBD1. CDR3 length: 17 amino acids. From germline, CDR1 is LNHNV and CDR2 YYDKDF (reference sequence). Here the CDR3 reads CATSRDIGQGAKNSQYF. The CDR3 DNA is TGTGCCACCAGCAGAGATATAGGACAGGGTGCCAAAAACAGTCAGTACTTC.

In nucleotides, the CDR3 is TGTGCCAGCAGCCCCCTCTCGGGAGATAATGAGCAGTTCTTC. Its protein is CASSPLSGDNEQFF. The chain employs TRBV27 and TRBJ2-1; tentative D call: TRBD2 (6 bases). Trimming stripped 6 bases from V and 7 bases from J, with 16 bases between. Germline V gene data show CDR1 as MNHEY and CDR2 as SMNVEV (reference sequence). The CDR3 is made up of 14 amino acids.

The chain has TRBV2 and TRBJ2-3, with 7 bases identical to TRBD1. CDR3 size: 15 residues. Germline V CDR1 and CDR2: SNHLY, FYNNEI. Trimming removed 3 bases from V and 3 bases from J; junction bases left unmatched: 6. The CDR3 protein is CASSDSGTVTDTQYF. The CDR3 nucleotides read TGTGCCAGCAGTGACTCTGGGACAGTTACAGATACGCAGTATTTT.

This chain joins TRBV10-2 and TRBJ2-1; D might be TRBD1 (6 bases). The CDR3 is 11 residues long. In germline, CDR1 is WSHSY, CDR2 SAAADI. Trimming pared 7 bases from V and 10 bases from J, leaving 11 bases between. CDR3: CASTAGTEQFF. The CDR3 DNA is TGCGCCAGCACCGCAGGGACAGAGCAGTTCTTC.

J is TRBJ1-5 and V is TRBV27; possible D gene TRBD1, 6 bases. The germline V gene has CDR1 MNHEY and CDR2 SMNVEV (reference sequence). V dropped 6 bases and J dropped 4 bases, with 19 bases sitting between them. There are 16 residues in the CDR3. In DNA form, the CDR3 reads TGTGCCAGCAGGGGACAACAACAGGGTTGGAATCAGCCCCAGCATTTT. Translated: CASRGQQQGWNQPQHF.

The gene calls are TRBV7-6 and TRBJ2-1, with TRBD2 as a possible D gene (5 bases). CDR3 length equals 17 residues. V was shortened by 0 bases and J by 5 bases, with 17 bases between the two germline ends. The germline V gene has CDR1 SGHVS and CDR2 FNYEAQ. CDR3 in DNA: TGTGCCAGCAGCTTAGCCCCGGGGTTGAGGGTCAACAATGAGCAGTTCTTC. This sequence encodes CASSLAPGLRVNNEQFF.

V gene TRBV30 combines with J gene TRBJ1-5; a weak D match, TRBD1 (5 bases). CDR3 length equals 17 residues. Per the germline V gene, CDR1 is GTSNPN and CDR2 is SVGIG (reference sequence). Trimming removed 3 bases at V and 2 bases at J, with 20 bases between. The CDR3 protein is CAWSHGGGYWGNQPQHF. In nucleotides, the CDR3 is TGTGCCTGGAGCCACGGGGGTGGGTATTGGGGCAATCAGCCCCAGCATTTT.

The chain combines TRBV2 with TRBJ1-5; D might be TRBD1 (6 bases). CDR3 length equals 14 residues. V was cut by 6 bases and J by 0 bases, with 9 bases left in between. The germline gives CDR1 SNHLY, CDR2 FYNNEI. CDR3 in amino acids: CASSSRGSNQPQHF. CDR3 coding DNA: TGTGCCAGCAGCAGCAGGGGTAGCAATCAGCCCCAGCATTTT.

This chain connects TRBV7-2 to TRBJ1-2, with 7 bases aligning to TRBD1. J was trimmed by 5 bases and V by 6 bases; bases with no gene match: 12. The CDR3 has 15 amino acids. CDR1 and CDR2 from the germline V gene are SGHTA and FQGNSA. DNA for the CDR3: TGTGCCAGCAGGAAGCCGGGACAGCCGGAGTATGGCTACACCTTC. It codes for CASRKPGQPEYGYTF.

The chain joins TRBV7-6 to TRBJ1-3; the D gene is possibly TRBD1 (5 bases). Trimming took off 4 bases at V and 0 bases at J, with 10 bases between the two ends. The CDR3 has 15 residues. Germline V gene data show CDR1 as SGHVS and CDR2 as FNYEAQ. As DNA, the CDR3 is TGTGCCAGCAGCTCAACAGGTTACTCTGGAAACACCATATATTTT. Its protein product is CASSSTGYSGNTIYF.

On this clone itself: The junction departs from the called germline gene at one end, perhaps through a read error. This chain uses TRBV7-9 with TRBJ2-7; TRBD2 is a possible D gene (6 bases). The CDR3 is made up of 16 amino acids. Per the germline V gene, CDR1 is SEHNR and CDR2 is FQNEAQ (reference sequence). The CDR3 nucleotides are TGTTCCAGCAGCTTAGCGGCAGGGCAACGGTCCTACGAGCAGTACTTC. This sequence encodes CSSSLAAGQRSYEQYF.

The chain has TRBV5-4 and TRBJ2-7; D possibly corresponds to TRBD1 (5 bases). This CDR3 is built from 15 residues. The germline V gene has CDR1 SGHNT and CDR2 YYREEE (reference sequence). V was pared by 0 bases and J by 3 bases, with 13 bases between. CDR3 in amino acids: CASSLVAGQHYEQYF. As DNA, the CDR3 is TGTGCCAGCAGCTTGGTTGCAGGGCAACACTACGAGCAGTACTTC.

The V call is TRBV6-1, the J call TRBJ2-5; a weak D match, TRBD2 (6 bases). The J call could be wrong; TRBJ2-7 is a better fit for the DNA end. The CDR3 spans 14 residues. Germline CDR1 and CDR2: MNHNS and SASEGT. The CDR3 spells CASRTGTAFYEQYF. The DNA of the CDR3 is TGTGCCAGCAGGACCGGGACTGCTTTTTACGAGCAGTACTTC.

This chain uses TRBV6-4 with TRBJ1-6, with 7 bases lining up with TRBD1. With 3 bases clipped from V and 9 bases from J, the junction kept 5 bases outside the gene matches. Germline V gene lookup returns CDR1 MRHNA and CDR2 SNTAGT. The CDR3 extends over 14 amino acids. For the CDR3, the DNA is TGTGCCAGCAGTGAGACGTACAGGGGTTCACCCCTCCACTTT. It specifies CASSETYRGSPLHF.

This clone has more than one count but fewer than ten. CDR3 sequence reads: CAWSDTGASGRAYNEQFF. CDR3 nucleotide sequence: TGTGCCTGGAGTGATACAGGGGCGAGCGGGAGGGCCTACAATGAGCAGTTCTTC. V gene TRBV30 combines with J gene TRBJ2-1; TRBD2 matches 10 bases. The V segment lost 1 base and the J segment 2 bases; nucleotides outside the gene matches: 11. The CDR3 has 18 amino acids. Per the germline V gene, CDR1 is GTSNPN and CDR2 is SVGIG (reference sequence).

V usage is TRBV30 and J usage is TRBJ1-2; D gene uncertain. Germline-derived CDR1 and CDR2 are GTSNPN and SVGIG (reference sequence). Trimming cost V 5 bases and J 4 bases, with 8 bases left between them. This CDR3 region has 11 residues. CDR3 residues: CAWLRPYGYTF. The CDR3 DNA follows: TGTGCCTGGTTGAGGCCCTATGGCTACACCTTC.

The chain combines TRBV5-1 with TRBJ1-2; TRBD1 matches 10 bases. The V segment lost 3 bases and the J segment 5 bases; nucleotides outside the gene matches: 10. From germline, CDR1 is SGHRS and CDR2 YFSETQ. The CDR3 loop spans 16 amino acids. The CDR3 loop is CASSWDRDRGGYGYTF. CDR3 DNA sequence: TGCGCCAGCAGCTGGGACCGGGACAGGGGCGGGTATGGCTACACCTTC.

The V and J genes are TRBV5-1 and TRBJ2-1, with D perhaps matching TRBD1 (5 bases). With 2 bases removed from V and 9 bases from J, the gap between germline ends came to 9 bases. The CDR3 has 12 residues. Looked up from germline, CDR1 is SGHRS and CDR2 is YFSETQ. The CDR3 spells CASSFEGAEQFF. The CDR3 coding sequence is TGCGCCAGCAGCTTCGAAGGGGCTGAGCAGTTCTTC.

To note about this clone: A far larger clone is only one base removed, so a read error is likely. V gene TRBV19 combines with J gene TRBJ1-1, with 12 bases fitting TRBD1. The CDR3 covers 17 residues. Germline loops: CDR1 LNHDA, CDR2 SQIVND (reference sequence). The CDR3 is CASRPRDRGQVDTDAFF. The CDR3 DNA reads TGTGCCAGTAGGCCGAGGGACAGGGGGCAGGTGGACACTGACGCTTTCTTT.

This clone was observed a single time. J is TRBJ2-3 and V is TRBV9, with a tentative D call TRBD1 (6 bases). Germline CDR1 SGDLS, CDR2 YYNGEE. Trimming shortened V by 0 bases and J by 4 bases, and 6 bases separated the two germline ends. This CDR3 spans 13 amino acids. This chain's CDR3 is CASSVAGADTQYF. In DNA, the CDR3 is TGTGCCAGCAGCGTAGCAGGGGCAGATACGCAGTATTTT.

This chain uses TRBV30 with TRBJ2-5, with D maybe TRBD1 (6 bases). The CDR3 has 13 amino acids. Between the trimmed V and J ends, which lost 0 bases and 1 base, there was a span of 6 bases. CDR1 GTSNPN and CDR2 SVGIG come from the germline V gene (reference sequence). The CDR3 sequence: CAWSVDSQETQYF. The CDR3 coding sequence is TGTGCCTGGAGTGTGGACAGCCAAGAGACCCAGTACTTC.

The chain recombines TRBV4-2 with TRBJ2-2; 7 positions agree with TRBD1. This CDR3 has 16 residues. J lost 4 bases, V lost 1 base, and 6 bases had no gene match. The germline V gene encodes CDR1 LGHNA and CDR2 YNFKEQ. The CDR3 loop reads CASSQVQGIGTGELFF. The CDR3 bases are TGTGCCAGCAGCCAAGTACAGGGGATTGGCACCGGGGAGCTGTTTTTT.

The rearrangement joins TRBV28 to TRBJ2-1; D might be TRBD2 (6 bases). Trimming cost V 6 bases and J 4 bases, with 13 bases left between them. This CDR3 comprises 14 residues. CDR1 and CDR2 from the germline V gene are MDHEN and SYDVKM. Here the CDR3 reads CASRKAGLYNEQFF. The CDR3 bases are TGTGCCAGCAGGAAAGCGGGCCTATACAATGAGCAGTTCTTC.